This entry describes one T cell receptor (beta chain). The data stem from a study of control samples from healthy donors and cancer patients. The data were produced by immunoSEQ multiplex PCR, yet TCRdb's version contains in-frame clones alone and is incomplete. Altogether 100,000 to 150,000 clones are present, around nine tenths being singletons, with the ten largest covering approximately 6%. The sequenced sample was blood. This TCR derives from a man between 18 and 29 years old in good health.

The CDR3 bases are TGTGCCAGCAGCGGAAGGACAGCGAATAATGAAAAACTGTTTTTT. Its translation: CASSGRTANNEKLFF. The chain couples TRBV7-6 to TRBJ1-4; maybe TRBD1 (6 bases). The CDR3 has 15 residues. Looked up from germline, CDR1 is SGHVS and CDR2 is FNYEAQ. Trimming took 5 bases from V and 4 from J, leaving 14 bases between them.